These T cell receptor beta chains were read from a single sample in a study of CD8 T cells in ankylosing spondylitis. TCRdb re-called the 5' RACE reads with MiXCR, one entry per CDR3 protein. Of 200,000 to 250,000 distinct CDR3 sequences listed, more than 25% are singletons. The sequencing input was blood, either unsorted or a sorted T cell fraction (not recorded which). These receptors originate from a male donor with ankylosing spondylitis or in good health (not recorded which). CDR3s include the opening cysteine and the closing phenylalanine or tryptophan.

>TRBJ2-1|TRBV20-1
CSARDLSGPDNEQFF
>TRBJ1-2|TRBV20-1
CSALTGAAGYTF
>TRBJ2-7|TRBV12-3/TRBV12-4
CASSPHPGTGYEQYF
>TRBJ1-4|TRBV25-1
CASSLRDRGAEKLFF
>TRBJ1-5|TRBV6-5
CASSYTIKEPQHF
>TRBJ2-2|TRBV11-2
CASSPPGTGRGAGELFF
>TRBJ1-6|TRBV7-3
CASSLTATGTGDRSPLHF
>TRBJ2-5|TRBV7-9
CASSLAPGLVVETQYF
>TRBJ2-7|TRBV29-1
CSVGTGSDEQYF
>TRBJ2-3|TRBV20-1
CSASKFGTDTQYF
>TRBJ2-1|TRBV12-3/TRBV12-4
CASSPRQGPSYNEQFF
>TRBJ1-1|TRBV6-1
CASSRAGANTEAFF
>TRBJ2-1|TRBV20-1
CSARALVRSSYNEQFF
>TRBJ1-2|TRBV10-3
CAISETGGVSYGYTF
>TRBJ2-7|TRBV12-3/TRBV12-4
CASSPRGSYEQYF
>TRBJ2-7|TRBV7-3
CASSLTDWGNEQYF
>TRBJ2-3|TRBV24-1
CATSDPLAGAPDTQYF
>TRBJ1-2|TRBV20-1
CSAPPAPDRARANYGYTF
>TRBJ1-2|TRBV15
CATSSERQGNNYGYTF
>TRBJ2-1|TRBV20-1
CSARDGRGSYNEQFF
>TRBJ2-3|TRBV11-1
CASSLTALAGGHTDTQYF
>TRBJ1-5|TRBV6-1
CASRGYGNQPQHF
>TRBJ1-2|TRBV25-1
CATNRGQGGYTF
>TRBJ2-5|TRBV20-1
CSAGRLAGNQETQYF
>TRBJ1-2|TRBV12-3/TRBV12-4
CASGLRGTLYGYTF
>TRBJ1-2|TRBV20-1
CSARGDTNYGYTF
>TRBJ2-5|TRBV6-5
CASSYERGETQYF
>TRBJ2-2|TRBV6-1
CASSEAERTNTGELFF
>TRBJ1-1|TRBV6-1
CASSPTVVTEAFF
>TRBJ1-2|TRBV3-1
CASSQAGARGYTF
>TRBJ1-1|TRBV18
CASSPGQSPAFF
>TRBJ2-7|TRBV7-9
CASSPRDSQSYEQYF
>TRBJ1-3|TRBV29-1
CSVPGPGNTIYF
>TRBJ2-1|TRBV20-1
CSAAPSGSSYNEQFF
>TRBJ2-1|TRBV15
CATSRDAAGGRNEQFF
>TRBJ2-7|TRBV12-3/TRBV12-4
CASSNSGGALYEQYF
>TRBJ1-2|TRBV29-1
CSVGAGGSNGYTF
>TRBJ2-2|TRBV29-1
CSVELGSGPGELFF
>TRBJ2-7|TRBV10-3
CAISETTGIEQYF
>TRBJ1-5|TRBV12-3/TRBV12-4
CASSLRVGEHSNQPQHF
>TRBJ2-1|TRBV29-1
CSSQAGPLFRGEQFF
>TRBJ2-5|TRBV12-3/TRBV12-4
CASSSGLAQETQYF
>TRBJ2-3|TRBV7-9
CASSYQQGRADTQYF
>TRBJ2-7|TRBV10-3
CAIMWDINDEQYF
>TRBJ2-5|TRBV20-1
CSARADRIAETQYF
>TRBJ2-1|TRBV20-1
CSARDQRPGGNEQFF
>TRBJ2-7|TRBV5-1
CASSYRTGNYEQYF
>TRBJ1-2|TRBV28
CASSSPGEGNYNYGYTF
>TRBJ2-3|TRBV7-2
CASSPPYTDTQYF
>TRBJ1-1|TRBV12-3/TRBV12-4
CASTPTRTEAFF
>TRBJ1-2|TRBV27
CASSEIGQGNYGYTF
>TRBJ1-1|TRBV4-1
CASSPQQGKTEAFF
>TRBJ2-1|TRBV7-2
CASSLVLDEQFF
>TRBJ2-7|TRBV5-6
CASSGTAYEQYF